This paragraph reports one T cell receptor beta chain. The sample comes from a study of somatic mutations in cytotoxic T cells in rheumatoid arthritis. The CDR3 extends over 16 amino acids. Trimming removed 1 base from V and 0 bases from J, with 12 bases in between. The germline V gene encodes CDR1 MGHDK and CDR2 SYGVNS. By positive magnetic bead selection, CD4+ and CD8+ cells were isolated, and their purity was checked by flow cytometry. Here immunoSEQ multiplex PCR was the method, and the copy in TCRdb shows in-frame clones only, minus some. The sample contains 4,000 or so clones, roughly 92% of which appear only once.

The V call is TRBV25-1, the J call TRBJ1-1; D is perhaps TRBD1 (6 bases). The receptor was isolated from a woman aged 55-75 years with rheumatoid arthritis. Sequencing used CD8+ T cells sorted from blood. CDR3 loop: CASSEWGGGLNTEAFF. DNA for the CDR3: TGTGCCAGCAGTGAATGGGGGGGCGGATTGAACACTGAAGCTTTCTTT. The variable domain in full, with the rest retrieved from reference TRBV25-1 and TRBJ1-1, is EADIYQTPRYLVIGTGKKITLECSQTMGHDKMYWYQQDPGMELHLIHYSYGVNSTEKGDLSSESTVSRIRTEHFPLTLESARPSHTSQYLCASSEWGGGLNTEAFFGQGTRLTVV.